This T cell receptor beta chain came from a study of T cells in Graves' hyperthyroidism and ophthalmopathy. There are 14 residues in the CDR3. Germline CDR1 is MRHNA and CDR2 is SNTAGT. V was clipped by 2 bases and J by 10 bases, with 14 bases between them. Absent ophthalmopathy progression within 18 months defined stable Graves' hyperthyroidism. Authors of the study amplified TCR beta CDR3 regions from RNA transcripts. First-round RT-PCR of the TCR CDR3 relied on the HTBI primer set. TCRdb reprocessed the multiplex PCR reads via MiXCR and lists one record per CDR3 protein. The sample gives almost 600,000 distinct CDR3 sequences, around 42% of which show up once; roughly 8.2% is in the top ten.

Material: peripheral blood or thyroid tissue (not recorded which). The rearrangement links TRBV6-4 to TRBJ1-4; D is possibly TRBD1 (5 bases). This clonotype was obtained from a woman under 30 with Graves' hyperthyroidism. CDR3 sequence (DNA): TGTGCCAGCAGTGACCCGAGGGGCGCGGTAAAACTGTTTTTT. Translating gives CASSDPRGAVKLFF.